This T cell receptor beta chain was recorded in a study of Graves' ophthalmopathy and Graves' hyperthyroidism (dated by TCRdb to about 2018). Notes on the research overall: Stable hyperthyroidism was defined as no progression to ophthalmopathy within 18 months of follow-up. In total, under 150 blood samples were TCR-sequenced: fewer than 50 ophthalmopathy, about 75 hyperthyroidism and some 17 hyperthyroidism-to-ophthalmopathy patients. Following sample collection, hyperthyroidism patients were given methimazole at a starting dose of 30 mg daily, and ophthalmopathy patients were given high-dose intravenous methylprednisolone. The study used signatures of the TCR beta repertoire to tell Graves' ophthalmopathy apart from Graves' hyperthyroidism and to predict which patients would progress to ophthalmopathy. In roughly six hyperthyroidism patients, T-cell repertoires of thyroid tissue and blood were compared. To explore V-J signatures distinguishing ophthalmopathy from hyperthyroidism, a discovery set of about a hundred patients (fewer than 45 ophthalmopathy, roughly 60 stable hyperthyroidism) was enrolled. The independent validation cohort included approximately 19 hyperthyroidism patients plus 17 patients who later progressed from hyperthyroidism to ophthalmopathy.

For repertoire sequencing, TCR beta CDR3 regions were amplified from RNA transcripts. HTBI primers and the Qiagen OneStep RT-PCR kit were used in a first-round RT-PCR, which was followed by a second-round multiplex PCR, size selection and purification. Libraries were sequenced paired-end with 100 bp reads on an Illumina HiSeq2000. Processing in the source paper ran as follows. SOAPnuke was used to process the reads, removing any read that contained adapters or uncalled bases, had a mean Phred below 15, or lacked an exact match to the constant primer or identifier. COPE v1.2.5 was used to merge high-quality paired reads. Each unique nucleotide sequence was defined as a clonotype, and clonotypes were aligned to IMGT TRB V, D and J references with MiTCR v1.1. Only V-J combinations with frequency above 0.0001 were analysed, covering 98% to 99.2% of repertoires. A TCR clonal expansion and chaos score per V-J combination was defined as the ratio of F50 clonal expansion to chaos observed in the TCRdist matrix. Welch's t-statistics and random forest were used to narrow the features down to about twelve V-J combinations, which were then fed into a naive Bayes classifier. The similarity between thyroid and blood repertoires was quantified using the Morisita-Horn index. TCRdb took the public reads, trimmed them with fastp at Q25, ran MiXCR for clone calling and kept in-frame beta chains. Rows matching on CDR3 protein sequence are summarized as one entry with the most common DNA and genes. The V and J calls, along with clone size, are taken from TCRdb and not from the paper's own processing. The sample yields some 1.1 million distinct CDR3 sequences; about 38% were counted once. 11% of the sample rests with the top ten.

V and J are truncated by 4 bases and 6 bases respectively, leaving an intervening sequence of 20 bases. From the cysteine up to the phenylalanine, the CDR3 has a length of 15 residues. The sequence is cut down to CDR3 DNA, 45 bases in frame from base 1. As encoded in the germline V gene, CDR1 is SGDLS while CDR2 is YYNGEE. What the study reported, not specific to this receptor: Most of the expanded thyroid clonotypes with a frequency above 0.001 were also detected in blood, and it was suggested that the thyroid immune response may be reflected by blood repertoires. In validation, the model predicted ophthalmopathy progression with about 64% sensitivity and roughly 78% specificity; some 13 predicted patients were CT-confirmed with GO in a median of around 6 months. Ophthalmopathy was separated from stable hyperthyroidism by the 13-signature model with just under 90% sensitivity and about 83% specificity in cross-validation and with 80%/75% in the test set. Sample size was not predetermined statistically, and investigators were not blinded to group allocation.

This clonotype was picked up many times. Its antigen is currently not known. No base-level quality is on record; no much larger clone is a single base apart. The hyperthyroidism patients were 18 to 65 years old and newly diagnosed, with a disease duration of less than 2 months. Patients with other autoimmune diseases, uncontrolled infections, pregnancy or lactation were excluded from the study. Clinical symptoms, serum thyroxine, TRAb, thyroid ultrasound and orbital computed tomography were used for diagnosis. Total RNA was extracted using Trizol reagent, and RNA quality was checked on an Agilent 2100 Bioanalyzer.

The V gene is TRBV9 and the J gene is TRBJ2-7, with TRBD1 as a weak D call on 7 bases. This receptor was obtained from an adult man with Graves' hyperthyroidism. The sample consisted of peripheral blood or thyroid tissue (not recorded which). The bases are TGTGCCAGCAGCCCAGGGGGGCTACGTGATGGCGAGCAGTACTTC. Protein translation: CASSPGGLRDGEQYF. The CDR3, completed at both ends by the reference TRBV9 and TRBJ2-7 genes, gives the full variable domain DSGVTQTPKHLITATGQRVTLRCSPRSGDLSVYWYQQSLDQGLQFLIQYYNGEERAKGNILERFSAQQFPDLHSELNLSSLELGDSALYFCASSPGGLRDGEQYFGPGTRLTVT.